The clone carrying this T cell receptor beta chain was recorded many times. TCRdb re-called the PCR reads with MiXCR. The sample comprises 26,000 or so clones, 16% of which are singletons, and about 4.2% rests with the top ten. CDR3 size: 17 residues. The V end lost 6 bases, the J end lost 5 bases, and 25 bases lay between the germline ends. Germline V gene sequence: CDR1 MDHEN, CDR2 SYDVKM. Patients underwent thyroid surgery, and none had received any treatment before it. These data come from a study of metastatic and nonmetastatic thyroid tumors. About the study: Patients with malignant and benign thyroid disease provided blood and tumor or nodule tissue, whose repertoires were compared.

The sequence derives from a female donor with papillary thyroid cancer or a benign thyroid nodule (not recorded which). Some clones in this sample may be carry-over from other donors' samples. Source material: blood. This chain uses TRBV28 with TRBJ2-5; a possible D gene is TRBD2 (5 bases). The CDR3 reads CASRPPTRGGAWETQYF. CDR3 DNA: TGTGCCAGCAGACCTCCGACTCGCGGAGGTGCCTGGGAGACCCAGTACTTC.